These T cell receptor beta chains were read from a single sample in a study of shared clonotypes between healthy human individuals. The data were produced by immunoSEQ multiplex PCR, yet TCRdb's version contains in-frame clones alone and is incomplete. Seen here are about 2 million clones, roughly 95% observed once, and the top ten hold 0.1% to 0.15%. Sequenced sample: naive CD4+ T cells sorted from blood. The receptor source for this set is a man aged 18 to 35 in good health. Each CDR3 is given without its conserved first and last residue. The order of the fields is V gene, CDR3 length, J gene, CDR3 protein.

>TRBV30|13|TRBJ1-6
AWRAGTGALGPLH
>TRBV10-2|11|TRBJ2-4
ASSESPKNIQY
>TRBV4-1|15|TRBJ2-3
ASSPWRGGTSTDTQY
>TRBV10-3|12|TRBJ1-6
AISESLGQGPLH
>TRBV6-1|13|TRBJ1-6
ASIKLGSYNSPLH
>TRBV18|15|TRBJ2-3
ASSGQGRGSGTDTQY
>TRBV5-1|10|TRBJ2-7
ASSLMDSEQY
>TRBV19|13|TRBJ1-6
ASSRYGGVESPLH
>TRBV7-2|14|TRBJ2-1
ASSVRGVSSYNEQF
>TRBV28|12|TRBJ2-2
ASRTQGNTGELF
>TRBV29-1|10|TRBJ1-1
SVVQGNTEAF
>TRBV14|13|TRBJ1-6
ASRSSTGGRWSLH
>TRBV7-2|14|TRBJ1-6
ASSTRGPGYNSPLH
>TRBV5-4|14|TRBJ1-6
ASSLAGWNTASPLH
>TRBV2|10|TRBJ1-1
ASRPGNTEAF
>TRBV5-3|14|TRBJ2-5
ARSLAVGGPTETQY
>TRBV19|12|TRBJ2-3
ASSPQGFTDTQY
>TRBV6-1|12|TRBJ2-3
ASSKQGSTDTQY
>TRBV5-4|13|TRBJ1-2
ASSPGTGANYGYT
>TRBV7-9|14|TRBJ2-1
ASSSGGQGLKGEQF
>TRBV7-9|11|TRBJ1-3
ASSFVGRNTIY
>TRBV10-2|11|TRBJ2-5
ASSEIGPETQY
>TRBV7-6|11|TRBJ1-5
ASSLERNQPQH
>TRBV5-1|12|TRBJ1-1
ASSNNRGNTEAF
>TRBV2|11|TRBJ1-2
ASSKTGTLSGT
>TRBV7-2|13|TRBJ2-7
ASSLLAGGFYEQY
>TRBV5-1|13|TRBJ1-1
ASSRDRGRGTEAF
>TRBV9|12|TRBJ2-7
ASSVGGSTYEQY
>TRBV5-8|10|TRBJ2-7
ASSLRGLEQY
>TRBV9|16|TRBJ2-3
ASSVSYGDRGLADTQY
>TRBV7-9|9|TRBJ2-1
ASSPLGVQF
>TRBV9|14|TRBJ2-2
ASSGGLAVGTGELF
>TRBV5-4|11|TRBJ2-7
ASSLGQGIEQY
>TRBV10-3|10|TRBJ1-6
AIRTGTSPLH
>TRBV7-9|12|TRBJ1-4
ASSHDSNNEKLF
>TRBV29-1|11|TRBJ1-2
SVVGGVNYGYT
>TRBV5-1|12|TRBJ2-7
ASSLPTATYEQY
>TRBV5-6|12|TRBJ2-3
ASSWGTGADTQY
>TRBV11-3|13|TRBJ2-5
ASSLGGGDQETQY
>TRBV28|12|TRBJ2-2
ASSLDGPTGELF
>TRBV27|15|TRBJ2-6
ASSYTSGRAGANVLT
>TRBV19|10|TRBJ2-1
ASSHFIGEQF
>TRBV7-2|13|TRBJ1-3
ASSSDRGYGNTIY
>TRBV30|12|TRBJ1-2
AWSQGNWGYGYT
>TRBV29-1|10|TRBJ2-5
SVTGGQETQY
>TRBV18|15|TRBJ2-1
ASSGGSGTSSYNEQF
>TRBV6-5|11|TRBJ1-2
ASSYGFNYGYT